Listed below are T cell receptor beta chains from one sample, sequenced in a study of tumor and adjacent non-tumor tissue in lung cancer. A single record per CDR3 protein comes from TCRdb applying MiXCR to the multiplex PCR reads. Of 200,000 to 250,000 distinct CDR3 sequences detected, 70% to 75% appear once; the ten largest clones hold about 25%. Input material: lung tumor tissue. These receptors were obtained from a man aged 55 to 69 with non-small cell lung cancer. CDR3s include the opening cysteine and the closing phenylalanine or tryptophan. The D gene is left open where the match is weak. Size values are once, few and many counts, or a class for expanded clones, and some rows have none.

>TRBJ2-5|TRBV11-3|TRBD2|-
CASSPTRWEGETQYF
TGTGCCAGCAGCCCGACTAGGTGGGAGGGTGAAACCCAGTACTTC
>TRBJ1-1|TRBV28|-|once
CAFQGRADQVSEAFF
TGTGCCTTCCAGGGAAGGGCAGACCAGGTGTCTGAAGCTTTCTTT
>TRBJ2-3|TRBV6-2/TRBV6-3|TRBD2|-
CASTQPALAGGIGTQFF
TGTGCCAGCACCCAGCCCGCGTTAGCGGGAGGGATAGGTACGCAGTTTTTT
>TRBJ2-7|TRBV4-3|-|-
CSGSQDSNGYEQYF
TGCTCCGGCAGCCAAGATAGTAACGGCTACGAGCAGTACTTC
>TRBJ1-1|TRBV5-4|-|-
CASSLGSLRNNEAFF
TGTGCCAGCAGCTTGGGATCGTTGAGGAACAATGAAGCTTTCTTT
>TRBJ1-1|TRBV20-1|-|-
CSTRGYRDRKTFF
TGCAGTACTAGAGGGTATAGGGACCGAAAAACTTTCTTC
>TRBJ1-1|TRBV4-3|-|-
CANLRDGTEAFF
TGCGCCAACTTGAGGGATGGGACTGAAGCTTTCTTT
>TRBJ1-4|TRBV14|-|-
CVSSQGTAGAGLFF
TGTGTCAGCAGCCAAGGCACGGCAGGGGCCGGACTGTTTTTT
>TRBJ2-5|TRBV6-5|-|-
CASSYQGRYQETQNF
TGTGCCAGCAGTTACCAGGGGCGGTACCAAGAGACCCAGAACTTC
>TRBJ2-5|TRBV6-5|TRBD2|-
CASRMGSGGAETQCF
TGTGCCAGCAGGATGGGGAGCGGGGGGGCAGAGACTCAGTGCTTC
>TRBJ1-2|TRBV5-1|-|many
CASSPSTGASEGYTF
TGCGCCAGCAGCCCGAGTACCGGGGCCTCGGAAGGCTACACCTTC
>TRBJ1-3|TRBV4-3|-|-
CASSQDRGRGNTIYF
TGCGCCAGCAGCCAAGACAGGGGTAGGGGAAACACCATATATTTT
>TRBJ2-1|TRBV11-2|-|-
CTSSLGRAYDEQFF
TGTACCAGCAGCCTAGGACGAGCCTACGATGAACAGTTCTTC
>TRBJ2-5|TRBV10-3|-|-
CAISGAFRETQYF
TGTGCCATCAGTGGCGCCTTTCGGGAGACCCAGTACTTC
>TRBJ2-1|TRBV11-3|-|-
CASSLVASPIGQFF
TGTGCCAGCAGCTTAGTTGCATCCCCTATCGGGCAGTTCTTC
>TRBJ2-5|TRBV29-1|TRBD2|-
CSVEELVGGRETQYF
TGCAGCGTTGAAGAACTGGTGGGAGGGCGAGAGACCCAGTACTTC
>TRBJ2-2|TRBV12-3/TRBV12-4|-|many
CASLPGGLAGVSTGELFF
TGTGCCAGTCTTCCAGGGGGCTTGGCGGGAGTAAGCACCGGGGAGCTGTTTTTT
>TRBJ1-1|TRBV11-3|-|few
CASTRQAGIEAFF
TGTGCCAGCACCAGGCAGGCGGGGATTGAAGCTTTCTTT
>TRBJ2-1|TRBV6-2/TRBV6-3|-|-
CASSVIGNEQFF
TGTGCCAGCAGTGTCATAGGTAATGAGCAGTTCTTC
>TRBJ2-7|TRBV29-1|TRBD1|many
CSALNWTGSAYEQYF
TGCAGCGCATTGAATTGGACAGGGTCGGCCTACGAGCAGTACTTC
>TRBJ2-1|TRBV20-1|TRBD2|once
CNATRTSGRMGNELFF
TGCAATGCTACCAGGACTAGCGGACGTATGGGCAATGAGCTGTTCTTC
>TRBJ2-2|TRBV4-2|-|-
CASSHLGHDTGELFF
TGTGCCAGCAGCCATCTAGGACACGACACCGGGGAGCTGTTTTTT
>TRBJ1-1|TRBV6-5|-|-
CASKAHRDTEAFF
TGTGCCAGCAAGGCACATCGGGACACTGAAGCTTTCTTT
>TRBJ2-3|TRBV12-3/TRBV12-4|TRBD2|-
CASSLGSGGDPGYTQYF
TGTGCCAGCAGTTTAGGTAGCGGGGGGGATCCGGGATATACGCAGTATTTT
>TRBJ2-1|TRBV5-4|-|-
CASSLDYNEQFF
TGTGCCAGCAGTCTAGACTACAATGAGCAGTTCTTC
>TRBJ1-2|TRBV6-1|-|medium-sized
CSAGENGYTF
TGTTCGGCGGGGGAGAATGGCTACACCTTC
>TRBJ1-1|TRBV6-2/TRBV6-3|-|-
CASSGLLGGNTEAFF
TGTGCCAGCAGTGGACTATTGGGGGGGAACACTGAAGCTTTCTTT
>TRBJ2-6|TRBV4-3|-|-
CASSQETLSGANVLTF
TGCGCCAGCAGCCAAGAGACGCTGTCTGGGGCCAATGTCCTGACTTTC
>TRBJ2-3|TRBV29-1|TRBD1|-
CSLGVGGRGDTQYF
TGCAGCTTAGGGGTAGGGGGCCGGGGAGATACGCAGTATTTT
>TRBJ2-3|TRBV28|-|many
CASSPLGSSTDTQYF
TGTGCCAGCAGCCCCTTGGGTTCCAGCACAGATACGCAGTATTTT
>TRBJ1-4|TRBV5-1|-|many
CASSFLGARNEKLFF
TGCGCCAGCAGCTTCCTAGGCGCACGAAATGAAAAACTGTTTTTT
>TRBJ2-1|TRBV12-3/TRBV12-4|TRBD2|many
CASSTGLAGGSRSIEQFF
TGTGCCAGCAGCACGGGACTAGCGGGAGGGTCGAGGAGCATTGAGCAGTTCTTC
>TRBJ1-6|TRBV12-3/TRBV12-4|-|once
CASSFRDLNSPIHF
TGTGCCAGCAGTTTCAGGGACCTTAATTCACCCATCCACTTT
>TRBJ2-5|TRBV5-5|TRBD1|-
CASSRTGGGETQYF
TGTGCCAGCAGCCGGACAGGGGGCGGGGAGACCCAGTACTTC
>TRBJ2-3|TRBV6-5|-|many
CATRKGGVTTSTDTQYF
TGTGCCACCAGAAAGGGGGGAGTCACCACTAGCACAGATACGCAGTATTTT
>TRBJ1-4|TRBV28|TRBD1|-
CASRGTASGEKLFF
TGTGCCAGCAGGGGGACAGCCTCTGGTGAAAAACTGTTTTTC
>TRBJ2-3|TRBV11-2|-|-
CANSPLANTYTQYF
TGTGCCAACAGTCCTCTAGCGAACACATATACGCAGTATTTT
>TRBJ2-3|TRBV29-1|-|once
CNVVAGNTVTQYF
TGCAACGTTGTGGCTGGGAACACAGTTACGCAGTATTTT
>TRBJ2-7|TRBV6-1|-|-
CDSSQPWARLGAYEQYF
TGTGACAGCAGCCAACCATGGGCCCGACTAGGTGCCTACGAGCAGTACTTC
>TRBJ2-5|TRBV29-1|TRBD1|-
CSALDRAMGETEYF
TGCAGCGCCTTGGACAGGGCAATGGGAGAGACCGAGTACTTC
>TRBJ2-2|TRBV20-1|TRBD2|many
CSARPSGGAATGELFF
TGCAGTGCTAGACCTAGCGGGGGGGCCGCCACCGGGGAGCTGTTTTTT